In this sample, the clone carrying this T cell receptor (beta chain) turned up a few times. These data belong to a study of early T cells in non-severe SARS-CoV-2 infection. Study background: Sequencing was performed on bulk RNA from unsorted whole blood, leaving chains unpaired.

Unmatched junction bases numbered 4, after V lost 1 base and J lost 6 bases. This CDR3 spans 14 amino acids. Germline assignment: CDR1 SGHTA and CDR2 FQGNSA. TCRdb reprocessed the 5' RACE reads with MiXCR, giving one entry per CDR3 protein. Here the sample spans around 60,000 distinct CDR3 sequences, roughly 21% being singletons. This clonotype was sampled from an adult who was a healthcare worker with PCR-confirmed SARS-CoV-2 infection or an uninfected control (not recorded which). The chain combines TRBV7-2 with TRBJ2-7, with 9 bases fitting TRBD1. Sequencing was performed on whole blood, taken at baseline. CDR3 nucleotides: TGTGCCAGCAGCTTAGGCCGGACAGGGGTCGAGCAGTACTTC. Translating gives CASSLGRTGVEQYF. The whole variable domain, filled in from reference TRBV7-2 and TRBJ2-7, reads GAGVSQSPSNKVTEKGKDVELRCDPISGHTALYWYRQSLGQGLEFLIYFQGNSAPDKSGLPSDRFSAERTGGSVSTLTIQRTQQEDSAVYLCASSLGRTGVEQYFGPGTRLTVT.